This T cell receptor beta chain comes out of a study of graft-versus-host responses after intestinal transplantation. Study as a whole: Transplants given to recipients were multivisceral, liver-intestinal, or isolated intestinal. The recipients all started with anti-thymocyte globulin induction and then took tacrolimus and steroids for roughly three years.

As for this clone: What it binds is unknown.

General study points: Association was observed between peak circulating GvH clone levels and early post-transplant HvG declines. Recipient marrow held GvH clones, some first seen in ileum or blood.

Assay used: immunoSEQ multiplex PCR; TCRdb lists only in-frame clones, some missing. The repertoire holds 75,000 to 100,000 clones, with about four fifths as singletons. V shed 7 bases and J shed 0 bases, with 9 bases lying between them. The CDR3 extends over 13 amino acids. The V gene's germline CDR1 is ENHRY and CDR2 SYGVKD. The chain uses TRBV10-3 and TRBJ1-1; D is possibly TRBD1 (5 bases). This clonotype was sampled from a human donor who received an intestinal transplant. Material: unstimulated CD8+ T cells sorted from spleen or lymph node cells, obtained before intestinal transplant. The CDR3 DNA reads TGTGCCATCAAAAGGGGCCTGAACACTGAAGCTTTCTTT. Amino acids: CAIKRGLNTEAFF.